This T cell receptor (beta chain) derives from a study of breast tumors, draining lymph nodes, adjacent tissues. General study results and limits: Tumor and nontumor repertoires were significantly more similar in luminal-like than in basal-like breast cancer.

Per germline, CDR1 MRHNA and CDR2 SNTAGT. There are 15 residues in the CDR3. V dropped 10 bases and J dropped 7 bases, with 22 bases sitting between them. TCRdb passed the multiplex PCR reads through MiXCR, listing each CDR3 protein once. Of 270,000 or so distinct CDR3 sequences in the sample, 30% are singletons; the top ten hold about 1%. Comment on this clonotype: What it binds is unknown.

Axillary draining lymph nodes of breast cancer patients supplied the node samples. The chain employs TRBV6-4 and TRBJ1-4; D might be TRBD1 (5 bases). Sequenced sample: axillary lymph node tissue. The receptor's source is a female donor with breast cancer. Some clones in this sample may be carry-over from other donors' samples. The DNA of the CDR3 is TGTGCCAATCTGGGAGACCCGGGACTGCTTGAAAAACTGTTTTTT. Translating it yields CANLGDPGLLEKLFF.